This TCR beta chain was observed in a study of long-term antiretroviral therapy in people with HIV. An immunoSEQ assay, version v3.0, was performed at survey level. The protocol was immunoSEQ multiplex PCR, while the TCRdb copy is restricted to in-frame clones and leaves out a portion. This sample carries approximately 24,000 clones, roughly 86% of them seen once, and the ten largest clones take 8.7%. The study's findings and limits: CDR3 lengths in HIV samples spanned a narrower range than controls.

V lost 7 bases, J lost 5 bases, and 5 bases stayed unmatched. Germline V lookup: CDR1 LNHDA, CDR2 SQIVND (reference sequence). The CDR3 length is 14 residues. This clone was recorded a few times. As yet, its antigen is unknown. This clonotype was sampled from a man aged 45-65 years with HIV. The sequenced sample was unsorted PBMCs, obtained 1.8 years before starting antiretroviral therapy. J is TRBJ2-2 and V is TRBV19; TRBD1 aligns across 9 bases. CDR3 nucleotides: TGTGCCAGTAACGACAGGGGGAGGACCGGGGAGCTGTTTTTT. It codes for CASNDRGRTGELFF. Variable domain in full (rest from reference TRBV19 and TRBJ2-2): DGGITQSPKYLFRKEGQNVTLSCEQNLNHDAMYWYRQDPGQGLRLIYYSQIVNDFQKGDIAEGYSVSREKKESFPLTVTSAQKNPTAFYLCASNDRGRTGELFFGEGSRLTVL.